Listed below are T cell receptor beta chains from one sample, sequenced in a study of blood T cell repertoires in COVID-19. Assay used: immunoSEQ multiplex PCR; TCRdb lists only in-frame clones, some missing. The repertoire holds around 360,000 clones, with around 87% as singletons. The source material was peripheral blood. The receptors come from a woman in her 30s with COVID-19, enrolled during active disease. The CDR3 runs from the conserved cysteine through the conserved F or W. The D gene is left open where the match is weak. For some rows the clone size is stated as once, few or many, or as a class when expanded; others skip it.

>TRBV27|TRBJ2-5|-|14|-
TGTGCCAGCAGTTTATTGGCCGGGGAAGGGACCCAGTACTTC
CASSLLAGEGTQYF
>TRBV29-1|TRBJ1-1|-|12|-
TGCAGCGCTCGCGGGGCGAACACTGAAGCTTTCTTT
CSARGANTEAFF
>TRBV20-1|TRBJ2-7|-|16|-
TGCAGTGCTAGTGGGCCGCTGAGGACAGAGATTGTCGAGCAGTACTTC
CSASGPLRTEIVEQYF
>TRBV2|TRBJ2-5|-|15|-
TGTGCCAGCAGTCCAGACAGGACCAGCCAAGAGACCCAGTACTTC
CASSPDRTSQETQYF
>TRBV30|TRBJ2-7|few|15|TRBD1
TGTGCCTGGAGTGTAGTGGACAGGGAATCTTACGAGCAGTACTTC
CAWSVVDRESYEQYF
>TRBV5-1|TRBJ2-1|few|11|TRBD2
TGCGCCTCCCGGGAGGGGTATGAGCAGTTCTTC
CASREGYEQFF
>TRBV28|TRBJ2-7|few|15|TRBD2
TGTGCCAGCAGTTTGGGGACTAGCGGGGCCTACGAGCAGTACTTC
CASSLGTSGAYEQYF
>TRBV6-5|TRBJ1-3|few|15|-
TGTGCCAGCAGGCGGACGGCCGAGGGAGGAAACACCATATATTTT
CASRRTAEGGNTIYF
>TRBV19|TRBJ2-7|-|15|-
TGTGCCAGTAGTATAGACGGCTTAGAGGGAGACGAGCAGTACTTC
CASSIDGLEGDEQYF
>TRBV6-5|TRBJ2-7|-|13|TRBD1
TGTGCCAGCAGTCAACTGACAGGGGGCGAGCAGTACTTC
CASSQLTGGEQYF
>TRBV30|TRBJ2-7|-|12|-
TGTGCCTGGGCGACAGGCCCCTACGAGCAGTACTTC
CAWATGPYEQYF
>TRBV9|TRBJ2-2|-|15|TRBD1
TGTGCCAGCAGCGTAGCTGAACAGGGGAACGGGGAGCTGTTTTTT
CASSVAEQGNGELFF
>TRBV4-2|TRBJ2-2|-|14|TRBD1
TGTGCCAGCGATAGGACAGGGTTCACCGGGGAGCTGTTTTTT
CASDRTGFTGELFF
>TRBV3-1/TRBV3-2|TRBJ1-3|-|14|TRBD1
TGTGCCAGCAGCCTGAGACAGGGGTGGGACACCATATATTTT
CASSLRQGWDTIYF
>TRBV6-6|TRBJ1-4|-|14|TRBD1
TGTGCCAGCAGTTACAGGGGGCGCGGCGAAAAACTGTTTTTT
CASSYRGRGEKLFF
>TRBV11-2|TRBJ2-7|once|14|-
TGTGCCAGCAGCTTAAGACATACCTTCTACGAGCAGTACTTC
CASSLRHTFYEQYF
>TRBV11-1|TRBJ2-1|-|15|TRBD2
TGTGCCAGCAGCTTGGATGGCGGGGGATACAATGAGCAGTTCTTC
CASSLDGGGYNEQFF
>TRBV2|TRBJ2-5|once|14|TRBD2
TGTGCCAGCATCTTCGGACTAGCGGGAGAGACCCAGTACTTC
CASIFGLAGETQYF
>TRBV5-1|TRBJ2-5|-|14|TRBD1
TGCGCCAGCAGCTTTGGACAGGGCTGGGAGACCCAGTACTTC
CASSFGQGWETQYF
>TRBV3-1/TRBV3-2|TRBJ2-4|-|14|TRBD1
TGTGCCAGCAGCCCACAGGGGGTCCGTAGCATTCAGTACTTC
CASSPQGVRSIQYF
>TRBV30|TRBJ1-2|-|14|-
TGTGCCTGGAGTGTACGAAGAGCTTTCTATGGCTACACCTTC
CAWSVRRAFYGYTF
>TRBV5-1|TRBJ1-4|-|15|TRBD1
TGCGCCAGCAGCCGAGCGGGGACAGGGGTTGAAAAACTGTTTTTT
CASSRAGTGVEKLFF
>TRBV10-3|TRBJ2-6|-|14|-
TGTGCCATCACCACAGGTGCTGGGGCCAACGTCCTGACTTTC
CAITTGAGANVLTF
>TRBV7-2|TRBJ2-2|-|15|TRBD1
TGTGCCAGCAGCTTAGGGACAGGGAGGACCGGGGAGCTGTTTTTT
CASSLGTGRTGELFF
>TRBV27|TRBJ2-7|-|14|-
TGTGCCAGCCGCCCTCGGGTTAGCTCCTACGAGCAGTACTTC
CASRPRVSSYEQYF
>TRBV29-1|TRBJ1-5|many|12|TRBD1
TGCAGCGCAATGACAGGGGGCGGGCCCCAGCATTTT
CSAMTGGGPQHF
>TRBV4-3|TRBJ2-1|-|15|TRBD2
TGCGCCAGCAGCCTACGGGAGGGCCGGGGAAATGAGCAGTTCTTC
CASSLREGRGNEQFF
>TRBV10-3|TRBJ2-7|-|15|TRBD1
TGTGCCATCAGTTTTTACGGACAGGGAGGAAGAGAGCAGTACTTC
CAISFYGQGGREQYF
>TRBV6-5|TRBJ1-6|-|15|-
TGTGCCAGCAGTTACTCGACCAGGGCTAATTCACCCCTCCACTTT
CASSYSTRANSPLHF
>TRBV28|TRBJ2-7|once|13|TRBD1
TGTGCCAGCACCAGGGGGCTGCTCTACGAGCAGTACTTC
CASTRGLLYEQYF
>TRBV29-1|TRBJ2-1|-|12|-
TGCAGCGTTACCGGGGGCTACAATGAGCAGTTCTTC
CSVTGGYNEQFF
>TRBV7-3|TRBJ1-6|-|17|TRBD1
TGTGCCAGCAGCTTAAACCCTGGACAGGGTCTTCGTTCACCCCTCCACTTT
CASSLNPGQGLRSPLHF
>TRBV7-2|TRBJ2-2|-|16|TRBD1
TGTGCCAGCAGTTCAACAGGGGGAAAGAACACCGGGGAGCTGTTTTTT
CASSSTGGKNTGELFF
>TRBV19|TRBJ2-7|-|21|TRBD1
TGTGCCAGTAGTAGATCGACCGGGACAGGGGCAATTAGCGCCGTCACCTACGAGCAGTACTTC
CASSRSTGTGAISAVTYEQYF
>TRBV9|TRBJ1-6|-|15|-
TGTGCCAGCAGCGTAGCAGGGAACAGAAATTCACCCCTCCACTTT
CASSVAGNRNSPLHF
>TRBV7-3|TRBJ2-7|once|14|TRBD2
TGTGCCAGCAGCTCCGTAGCGGGCTCCTACGAGCAGTACTTC
CASSSVAGSYEQYF
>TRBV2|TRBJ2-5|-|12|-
TGTGCCAGCAGGGTAGGGGGAGAGACCCAGTACTTC
CASRVGGETQYF
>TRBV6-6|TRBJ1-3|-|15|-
TGTGCCAGCAGTTACACGGCCAGACAACGAGACACCATATATTTT
CASSYTARQRDTIYF
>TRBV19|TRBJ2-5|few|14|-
TGTGCCAGTAGCCCAACTACAGGAGAAGAGACCCAGTACTTC
CASSPTTGEETQYF
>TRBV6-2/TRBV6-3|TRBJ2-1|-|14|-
TGTGCCAGCAGTTACGGGCCGGGGATCGGGGAGCAGTTCTTC
CASSYGPGIGEQFF
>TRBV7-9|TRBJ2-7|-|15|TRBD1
TGTGCCAGCAGCCCAGAGCAGGGGGAGTCCTACGAGCAGTACTTC
CASSPEQGESYEQYF
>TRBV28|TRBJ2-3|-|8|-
TGTGCCAGCAGCCAGCAGTATTTT
CASSQQYF
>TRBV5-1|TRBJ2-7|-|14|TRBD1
TGCGCCAGCAGCTTGGGGGGACAGGGACGCGAGCAGTACTTC
CASSLGGQGREQYF
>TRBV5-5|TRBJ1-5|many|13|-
TGTGCCAGCAGCTTGGCCCCTGATCAGCCCCAGCATTTT
CASSLAPDQPQHF
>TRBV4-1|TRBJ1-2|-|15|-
TGCGCCAGCAGCCAAGCAGGGTTGGCTAACTATGGCTACACCTTC
CASSQAGLANYGYTF